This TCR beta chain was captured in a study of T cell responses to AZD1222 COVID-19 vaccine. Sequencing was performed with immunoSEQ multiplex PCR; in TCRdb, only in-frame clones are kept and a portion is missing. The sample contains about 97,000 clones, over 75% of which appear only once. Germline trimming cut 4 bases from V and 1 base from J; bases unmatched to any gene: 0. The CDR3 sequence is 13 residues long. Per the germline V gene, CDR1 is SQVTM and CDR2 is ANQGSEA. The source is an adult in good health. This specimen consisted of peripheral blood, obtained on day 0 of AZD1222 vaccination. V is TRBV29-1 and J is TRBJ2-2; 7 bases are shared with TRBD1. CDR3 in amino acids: CSVGQGNTGELFF. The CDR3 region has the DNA TGCAGCGTTGGACAGGGGAACACCGGGGAGCTGTTTTTT.